A single sample gave rise to the 10 T cell receptor beta chains below, sequenced in a study of T cells after yellow fever vaccination. Each CDR3 protein is one row after TCRdb ran MiXCR on the 5' RACE reads. The repertoire holds about 75,000 distinct CDR3 sequences, with about 7.2% as singletons. Sequenced here: CD8+ T cells sorted from PBMCs, sampled 10 to 11 days after the first yellow fever vaccination. These receptors all come from a man between 18 and 29 years old who received the YFV17D yellow fever vaccine.

In this sample, this clonotype turned up a few times. The chain carries TRBV12-3 or TRBV12-4 and TRBJ2-7, with D tentatively TRBD1 or TRBD2 (5 bases each). This CDR3 has 12 residues. Trimming left V 4 bases short and J 3 bases short, with 7 bases between. The chain's CDR3 is CASSSGGYEQYV. CDR3 nucleotide sequence: TGTGCCAGCAGTTCTGGGGGCTACGAGCAGTACGTC.

This chain uses TRBV4-1 with TRBJ1-5; tentative D call: TRBD1 (6 bases). Trimming cost V 2 bases and J 2 bases, with 13 bases left between them. Germline CDR1 MGHRA, CDR2 YSYEKL. The CDR3 loop spans 16 amino acids. In nucleotides, the CDR3 is TGCGCCAGCAGCCAACTTACAGGGAGGGGCAATCAGCCCCAGCATTTT. Translation: CASSQLTGRGNQPQHF.

This clonotype was seen a handful of times. This sequence joins TRBV12-3 or TRBV12-4 and TRBJ2-5, with D maybe TRBD1 (7 bases). This CDR3 region has 12 residues. Deletions cut 8 bases from V and 4 bases from J, with 11 bases between. The DNA for the CDR3 is TGTGCCAGCCAGGGGGGCCGAGAGACCCAGTACTTC. Translating it yields CASQGGRETQYF.

This clonotype was detected many times. J is TRBJ2-3 and V is TRBV5-6, with TRBD1 matching over 8 bases. J was trimmed by 2 bases and V by 4 bases; bases with no gene match: 6. The CDR3 is 15 residues long. Germline loops: CDR1 SGHDT, CDR2 YYEEEE. CDR3 sequence reads: CASSQTGDVTDTQYF. The DNA of the CDR3 is TGTGCCAGCAGCCAGACAGGGGATGTCACAGATACGCAGTATTTT.

This clonotype was recorded at least ten times. This chain links TRBV27 with TRBJ2-1, with D possibly TRBD1 on 6 matching bases. Trimming pared 0 bases from V and 0 bases from J, leaving 9 bases between. Germline-derived CDR1 and CDR2 are MNHEY and SMNVEV (reference sequence). This CDR3 region has 16 residues. In nucleotides, the CDR3 is TGTGCCAGCAGTTTATCGAAGACAGGCTCCTACAATGAGCAGTTCTTC. As protein: CASSLSKTGSYNEQFF.

In this sample, this clonotype turned up a few times. The J gene is TRBJ1-1, the V gene TRBV14; a possible D gene is TRBD1 (5 bases). The CDR3 has 12 amino acids. Germline values: CDR1 SGHDN, CDR2 FVKESK. V lost 3 bases to trimming and J lost 7 bases, with 9 bases between them. CDR3 sequence reads: CASSQGTLEAFF. The CDR3 region has the DNA TGTGCCAGCAGCCAGGGGACCCTTGAAGCTTTCTTT. Looking up the rest from reference TRBV14 and TRBJ1-1 gives the full variable domain: EAGVTQFPSHSVIEKGQTVTLRCDPISGHDNLYWYRRVMGKEIKFLLHFVKESKQDESGMPNNRFLAERTGGTYSTLKVQPAELEDSGVYFCASSQGTLEAFFGQGTRLTVV.

The V and J genes are TRBV5-1 and TRBJ2-1, with 9 bases fitting TRBD2. Trimming removed 1 base from V and 4 bases from J; junction bases left unmatched: 6. The CDR3 spans 16 residues. CDR1 and CDR2 (germline): SGHRS, YFSETQ. CDR3 in DNA: TGCGCCAGCAGCTTGTCCAGCGGGGGGCCTTACAATGAGCAGTTCTTC. Protein: CASSLSSGGPYNEQFF.

The genes are TRBV4-1 and TRBJ2-7; D possibly corresponds to TRBD2 (6 bases). The V gene's germline CDR1 is MGHRA and CDR2 YSYEKL. Trimming took off 4 bases at V and 6 bases at J, with 16 bases between the two ends. The CDR3 consists of 14 residues. The CDR3 reads CASSPNRDSSEQYV. The CDR3 DNA is TGCGCCAGCAGCCCGAACCGGGACTCTAGCGAGCAGTACGTC.

This chain links TRBV12-3 or TRBV12-4 with TRBJ1-2, with a tentative D call TRBD1 (5 bases). Trimming removed 6 bases at V and 8 bases at J, with 19 bases between. The CDR3 loop spans 14 amino acids. CDR3 sequence reads: CASRAFRALEGYTF. Written as DNA, the CDR3 is TGTGCCAGCAGGGCCTTCAGGGCTTTGGAGGGCTACACCTTC.

This clonotype was counted a few times. Its ends do not fully match the called genes, so a read error is possible. The rearrangement uses TRBV4-2 and TRBJ2-1; D gene uncertain. The CDR3 has 14 residues. Germline V gene lookup returns CDR1 LGHNA and CDR2 YNFKEQ. The CDR3 coding sequence is TGTGCCATCAGCCCCGGGCTCCTCTGCAATGAGCAGTTCTTC. This gives the protein CAISPGLLCNEQFF.